One TCR beta chain is described in this entry. Its antigen is unknown. Assay: immunoSEQ multiplex PCR; the TCRdb copy retains only in-frame clones and omits some. This table holds about 2.1 million clones, 90% to 95% found once. This record comes from a study of shared clonotypes between healthy human individuals. Study information: Per donor, three plates held CD4 naive cells, three held CD4 memory, two held CD8 naive and one held CD8 memory. Study observations and caveats: Rarefaction showed sorted-subset sequencing was incomplete despite large depth.

Positive CCR7 selection of CD45RO-negative cells yielded the naive CD8 cells, and terminally differentiated effector memory CD45RA+ cells were excluded. Between the trimmed V and J ends, which lost 3 bases and 4 bases, there was a span of 17 bases. Germline CDR1 MDHEN, CDR2 SYDVKM. This CDR3 contains 16 residues. This sequence originates from a man younger than 35 in good health. Some clones in this sample may be carry-over from other donors' samples. The chain employs TRBV28 and TRBJ2-3; no definite D call. Material: naive CD8+ T cells from PBMCs. The CDR3 protein is CASSLRRIHEADTQYF. The CDR3 DNA is TGTGCCAGCAGTTTGAGGCGAATACACGAGGCAGATACGCAGTATTTT.